Listed below are T cell receptor beta chains from one sample, sequenced in a study of cytomegalovirus exposure and HLA in healthy donors. Sequencing used immunoSEQ multiplex PCR; TCRdb keeps in-frame clones, though not all of them. The sample consists of hundreds of thousands of clones, about nine tenths of them appearing once. Source material: PBMCs. The source is a woman aged 18-29 years in good health and CMV-seronegative. Both conserved end residues are part of each CDR3. The D gene is left open where the match is weak. Expanded clones are given a class, and other clones once, few, many or no size at all.

>13|TRBJ1-2|TRBV10-2|NA|TRBD1
TGCGCCAGCAGCGAGACAGGGTGGTATGGCTACACCTTC
CASSETGWYGYTF
>12|TRBJ1-1|TRBV4-1|once|NA
TGCGCCAGCAGCCATGGGGGACTTGAAGCTTTCTTT
CASSHGGLEAFF
>15|TRBJ1-1|TRBV5-1|NA|TRBD1
TGCGCCAGCAGATTCGGGACAGTGATGAACACTGAAGCTTTCTTT
CASRFGTVMNTEAFF
>15|TRBJ1-5|TRBV28|NA|NA
TGTGCCAGCAGTTTTGACGACAGATTAAATCAGCCCCAGCATTTT
CASSFDDRLNQPQHF
>13|TRBJ1-1|TRBV6-4|NA|NA
TGTGCCAGCAGTGAGAGGGGGGGAACTGAAGCTTTCTTT
CASSERGGTEAFF
>15|TRBJ2-7|TRBV4-1|NA|TRBD1
TGCGCCAGCAGCCAATCCGGGACAGGGGCCTACGAGCAGTACTTC
CASSQSGTGAYEQYF
>14|TRBJ2-5|TRBV9|NA|TRBD1
TGTGCCAGCAGCCTCAGCCCCAGGGGGGAGACCCAGTACTTC
CASSLSPRGETQYF
>13|TRBJ1-5|TRBV19|NA|NA
TGTGCCAGTAGTAACAACAGGGTCCAGCCCCAGCATTTT
CASSNNRVQPQHF
>14|TRBJ1-1|TRBV5-1|once|NA
TGCGCCAGCAGGGCAGGTAAATTGAACACTGAAGCTTTCTTT
CASRAGKLNTEAFF
>13|TRBJ2-3|TRBV29-1|NA|TRBD1
TGCAGCGTTGAGGGACAGGGCACAGATACGCAGTATTTT
CSVEGQGTDTQYF
>15|TRBJ2-7|TRBV27|NA|TRBD1
TGTGCCAGCAAACCCCTTCTCGGACAGGGGAACGAGCAGTACTTC
CASKPLLGQGNEQYF
>16|TRBJ1-3|TRBV4-1|NA|TRBD1
TGCGCCAGCAGCCAACCGACAGGGGGTGAAGGAAACACCATATATTTT
CASSQPTGGEGNTIYF
>15|TRBJ2-1|TRBV27|NA|TRBD2
TGTGCCAGCAGGGCCTATAGCGGGAGGGGCAATGAGCAGTTCTTC
CASRAYSGRGNEQFF
>16|TRBJ1-2|TRBV27|NA|TRBD1
TGTGCCAGCAGTTCAACTTCGGGACAGAGCCTCTATGGCTACACCTTC
CASSSTSGQSLYGYTF
>13|TRBJ2-5|TRBV28|NA|NA
TGTGCCAGCTGCCGACTAGTACGGGAGACCCAGTACTTC
CASCRLVRETQYF
>13|TRBJ1-2|TRBV5-4|NA|TRBD1
TGTGCCAGCAGCTGGGACAGGGGATATGGCTACACCTTC
CASSWDRGYGYTF
>13|TRBJ2-7|TRBV28|NA|TRBD2
TGTGCCAGCGGAGGAGCGGGGGACGACGAGCAGTACTTC
CASGGAGDDEQYF
>14|TRBJ1-1|TRBV2|once|NA
TGTGCCAGCAGTGACTGGCCGATGAACACTGAAGCTTTCTTT
CASSDWPMNTEAFF
>17|TRBJ2-1|TRBV5-1|NA|TRBD2
TGCGCCAGCAGGGTTAACCCGGGACTAGCGGACTACAATGAGCAGTTCTTC
CASRVNPGLADYNEQFF
>13|TRBJ2-7|TRBV18|NA|TRBD1
TGTGCCAGCTCCCGGGACAGGGGCCGCGAGCAGTACTTC
CASSRDRGREQYF
>15|TRBJ1-3|TRBV6-1|NA|NA
TGTGCCAGCAGTATGGACAGACTCTCTGGAAACACCATATATTTT
CASSMDRLSGNTIYF
>11|TRBJ2-7|TRBV30|NA|NA
TGTGCCTGGAGTGTCCCTGACGAGCAGTACTTC
CAWSVPDEQYF
>13|TRBJ2-7|TRBV27|NA|TRBD1
TGTGCCAGCAGGGGACAGGTGTACTACGAGCAGTACTTC
CASRGQVYYEQYF
>17|TRBJ2-1|TRBV28|NA|TRBD2
TGTGCCAGCAGTTCCCCGACTAGCGGGGACCCCTACAATGAGCAGTTCTTC
CASSSPTSGDPYNEQFF
>15|TRBJ2-1|TRBV27|NA|TRBD2
TGTGCCAGCAGGCAACGAGCGGGACTTGTCAATGAGCAGTTCTTC
CASRQRAGLVNEQFF
>13|TRBJ2-1|TRBV11-3|NA|NA
TGTGCCAGCAGCTTAGGGGAGTACAATGAGCAGTTCTTC
CASSLGEYNEQFF
>13|TRBJ2-5|TRBV19|NA|TRBD1
TGTGCCAGCAGGGACAGCACACAAGAGACCCAGTACTTC
CASRDSTQETQYF
>14|TRBJ2-2|TRBV27|NA|NA
TGTGCCAGCAGAGGGCTAGGGGGAGCCGGGGAGCTGTTTTTT
CASRGLGGAGELFF
>11|TRBJ1-2|TRBV6-5|NA|NA
TGTGCCACCTTGGACAGATATGGCTACACCTTC
CATLDRYGYTF
>15|TRBJ2-7|TRBV7-6|NA|NA
TGTGCCAGCAGCTCGGCGGGACCTAAGAGATCCGAGCAGTACTTC
CASSSAGPKRSEQYF
>13|TRBJ1-1|TRBV28|NA|NA
TGTGCCAGCAGTTTAGTGGGGAGGGGTGAAGCTTTCTTT
CASSLVGRGEAFF
>13|TRBJ2-7|TRBV7-9|NA|TRBD2
TGTGCCACGCGGAGTCCAGCGGGGGACGAGCAGTACTTC
CATRSPAGDEQYF
>16|TRBJ2-7|TRBV5-4|NA|TRBD1
TGTGCCAGCAGCTTGAGGCCGGGGACAGGGGGCTACGAGCAGTACTTC
CASSLRPGTGGYEQYF
>14|TRBJ2-1|TRBV19|NA|TRBD2
TGTGCCAGTAGTATAGGCGGGAGAGACAATGAGCAGTTCTTC
CASSIGGRDNEQFF
>16|TRBJ2-3|TRBV10-1|NA|NA
TGCGCCAGCAGTTCTGGAGTGGGTTATAGCACAGATACGCAGTATTTT
CASSSGVGYSTDTQYF
>14|TRBJ1-3|TRBV27|NA|NA
TGTGCCAGCAGTCCTCCGGGGGCTGGAAACACCATATATTTT
CASSPPGAGNTIYF
>19|TRBJ2-1|TRBV7-9|NA|NA
TGTGCCAGCAGCTTAGCGCTGTCTGGTCTGGAGATGTATACGAATGAGCAGTTCTTC
CASSLALSGLEMYTNEQFF
>16|TRBJ2-2|TRBV10-3|NA|TRBD1
TGTGCCATCAGTCCACCCGGGACAGGTTTCACCGGGGAGCTGTTTTTT
CAISPPGTGFTGELFF
>20|TRBJ2-2|TRBV7-6|NA|TRBD2
TGTGCCAGCAGCTTCCCCCCGCTAGCGGGCTCATTCGCGAACACCGGGGAGCTGTTTTTT
CASSFPPLAGSFANTGELFF
>12|TRBJ2-2|TRBV19|NA|NA
TGTGCCAGTAGTAAAGGACACGAGGAGCTGTTTTTT
CASSKGHEELFF
>14|TRBJ2-4|TRBV27|NA|NA
TGTGCCAGCAGTTACGGTAGGGGTGGAAACATTCAGTACTTC
CASSYGRGGNIQYF
>16|TRBJ2-2|TRBV19|NA|NA
TGTGCCAGTAAATGGAATGGGGGGTCGAACACCGGGGAGCTGTTTTTT
CASKWNGGSNTGELFF
>15|TRBJ2-1|TRBV5-1|NA|TRBD2
TGCGCCAGCAATCCAACCGGGACTAGCGGGGGGGCCGTGATCTTC
CASNPTGTSGGAVIF
>16|TRBJ1-4|TRBV7-9|NA|TRBD1
TGTGCCAGCAGCTTAGGGAGGGGACAGGGAGGTGAAAAACTGTTTTTT
CASSLGRGQGGEKLFF
>12|TRBJ1-1|TRBV15|NA|NA
TGTGCCACCAGCAGAGGCGAAACTGAAGCTTTCTTT
CATSRGETEAFF
>19|TRBJ1-6|TRBV6-1|NA|TRBD1
TGTGCCAGCAGTGCCTTAACCGGGACAGGGCGATTAGGCGGTTCACCCCTCCACTTT
CASSALTGTGRLGGSPLHF
>17|TRBJ2-3|TRBV14|NA|TRBD1
TGTGCCAGCAGTCCGCTCGTACGGGACAGAGACACAGATACGCAGTATTTT
CASSPLVRDRDTDTQYF
>14|TRBJ1-1|TRBV28|few|TRBD1
TGTGCCAGCAGTTTTTCAGGGGGTTACACTGAAGCTTTCTTT
CASSFSGGYTEAFF
>14|TRBJ2-7|TRBV4-2|NA|NA
TGTGCCAGCAGCCAGACGGGACTCGGCTACGAGCAGTACTTC
CASSQTGLGYEQYF
>16|TRBJ1-5|TRBV5-1|NA|NA
TGCGCCAGCAGCCCCGGGGGGGGACGGAGCAATCAGCCCCAGCATTTT
CASSPGGGRSNQPQHF
>17|TRBJ1-4|TRBV7-8|NA|TRBD1
TGTGCCAGCAGCCCATTGGGGACAGCCCTGTCTAATGAAAAACTGTTTTTT
CASSPLGTALSNEKLFF
>15|TRBJ1-5|TRBV5-4|NA|NA
TGTGCCAGCAGCCTCCGGGAGGCAGGGAATCAGCCCCAGCATTTT
CASSLREAGNQPQHF
>14|TRBJ2-7|TRBV9|NA|NA
TGTGCCAGCAGCTATACGGGAAAATCCTACGAGCAGTACTTC
CASSYTGKSYEQYF
>17|TRBJ2-5|TRBV27|NA|TRBD2
TGTGCCAGCAGTTTGCTCCAGACTAGCGGGAGGGCGGGGACCCAGTACTTC
CASSLLQTSGRAGTQYF
>11|TRBJ1-2|TRBV2|NA|NA
TGTGCCAGCAGTGAATCGCGCGGCTACACCTTC
CASSESRGYTF